The subject of this entry is one TCR beta chain. No antigen is known for it. These data belong to a study of OX40 agonist ivuxolimab in advanced cancers. Across the whole study: In three patients, partial responses were observed, one with hepatocellular carcinoma and two with cutaneous melanoma. Points from the study as a whole: Blood T cells, both CD4+ and CD8+, expanded clonally by week 6 at 0.1 to 3.0 mg/kg.

Trimming stripped 5 bases from V and 6 bases from J, with 13 bases between. The CDR3 extends over 13 amino acids. Germline V CDR1 and CDR2: MGHRA, YSYEKL. Systemic immunosuppression or autoimmune disease history was grounds to exclude patients. Baseline, cycle 4 day 1, and cycle 7 day 1 were the blood sampling points. The protocol was immunoSEQ multiplex PCR, while the TCRdb copy is restricted to in-frame clones and leaves out a portion. The sample carries tens of thousands of clones, approximately 89% recorded once. The TCR originated in an adult with an advanced solid tumor such as melanoma, head and neck, liver or kidney cancer. This sample comprised CD4+ or CD8+ T cells sorted from blood, obtained in a trial of the OX40 agonist ivuxolimab. V gene TRBV4-1 combines with J gene TRBJ1-2; D is ambiguous. The CDR3 DNA is TGCGCCAGCAGCACCACTTTTTTGGATGGCTACACCTTC. Translated: CASSTTFLDGYTF.